This TCR beta chain stems from a study of response to subunit inactivated influenza vaccine. The study's findings and limits: The authors put forward the suggestion that each seasonal influenza vaccination may bring in only a limited number of new T cells.

The CDR3 runs to 15 residues. Germline values: CDR1 SGHRS, CDR2 YFSETQ. The trim removed 4 bases at V and 5 bases at J, leaving 10 bases unmatched. Each CDR3 protein is one row after TCRdb ran MiXCR on the RT-PCR reads. The sample shows 500,000 to 600,000 distinct CDR3 sequences, less than 10% of them seen only once. In the case of this clonotype: Antigen: not known.

The source was PBMCs from blood, collected less than 30 months after vaccination. The clonotype was recovered from a man between 50 and 75 years old who received an inactivated influenza vaccine. The chain carries TRBV5-1 and TRBJ2-5, with TRBD1 identical over 8 bases. The CDR3 DNA sequence: TGCGCCAGCAGCCGTGCGGACAGGGTTAGGGAGACCCAGTACTTC. Amino acids: CASSRADRVRETQYF. Combining the CDR3 with reference TRBV5-1 and TRBJ2-5 gives the whole variable domain KAGVTQTPRYLIKTRGQQVTLSCSPISGHRSVSWYQQTPGQGLQFLFEYFSETQRNKGNFPGRFSGRQFSNSRSEMNVSTLELGDSALYLCASSRADRVRETQYFGPGTRLLVL.